This entry features one TCR beta chain sequence. What it recognizes is unknown. The germline gives CDR1 GTSNPN, CDR2 SVGIG (reference sequence). With V trimmed by 2 bases and J by 5 bases, 3 bases remained unmatched. This CDR3 contains 14 residues. A process of 5'RACE template switching, which added a universal primer site and UMIs, was used to make TCR cDNA. Each CDR3 protein is one row after TCRdb ran MiXCR on the 5' RACE reads. The sample has 180,000 or so distinct CDR3 sequences; about 10% are singletons. The source of the sample is a study of T cells after yellow fever vaccination. Study-level points and caveats: Most clones from primary vaccination were detected again post-booster (96% CD4, around 90% CD8). Weaker, the secondary response peaked sooner, at day 5 versus 15. Abundant bulk-derived clonotypes could contaminate FACS-sorted repertoires.

The sequenced sample was CD8+ T cells sorted from PBMCs, obtained 15 days after the yellow fever booster vaccination. V is TRBV30 and J is TRBJ2-1; 10 nucleotides match TRBD2. This TCR was recovered from a young man who received the YFV17D yellow fever vaccine. CDR3 in amino acids: CAWSLAGVNNEQFF. CDR3 sequence (DNA): TGTGCCTGGAGTCTAGCGGGGGTCAACAATGAGCAGTTCTTC.